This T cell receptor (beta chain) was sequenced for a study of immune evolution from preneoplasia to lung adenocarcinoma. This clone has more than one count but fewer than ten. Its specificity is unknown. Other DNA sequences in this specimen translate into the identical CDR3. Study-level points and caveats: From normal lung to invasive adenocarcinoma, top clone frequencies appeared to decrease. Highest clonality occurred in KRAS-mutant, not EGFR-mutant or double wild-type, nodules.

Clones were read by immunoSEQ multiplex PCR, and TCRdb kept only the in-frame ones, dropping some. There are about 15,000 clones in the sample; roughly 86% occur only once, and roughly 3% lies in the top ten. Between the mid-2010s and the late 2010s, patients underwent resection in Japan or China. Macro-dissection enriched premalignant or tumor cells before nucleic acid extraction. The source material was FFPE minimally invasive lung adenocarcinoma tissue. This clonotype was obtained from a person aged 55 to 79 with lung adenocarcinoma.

The CDR3 loop reads CASSDSTSGGADTQYF. The CDR3 DNA is TGTGCCAGCAGTGACTCGACTAGCGGGGGTGCAGATACGCAGTATTTT. The V gene is TRBV6-4, the J gene TRBJ2-3; 12 bases match TRBD2. CDR3 length: 16 amino acids. V lost 0 bases and J lost 4; bases outside the gene matches: 2. Germline lookup yields CDR1 MRHNA and CDR2 SNTAGT.